This passage covers 31 T cell receptor beta chains from one sample sequenced in a study of T cell responses to AZD1222 COVID-19 vaccine. Sequenced by immunoSEQ multiplex PCR; TCRdb stores in-frame clones only, minus some. This table holds roughly 150,000 clones, 75% to 90% found once. Sequenced material: peripheral blood, taken 28 days after the second AZD1222 dose. The source of these receptors is an adult who received the AZD1222 COVID-19 vaccine.

The V call is TRBV28, the J call TRBJ1-1; D not resolved. The CDR3 is 11 amino acids. From germline, CDR1 is MDHEN and CDR2 SYDVKM. V dropped 9 bases and J dropped 1 base, with 6 bases sitting between them. DNA of the CDR3: TGTGCCAGTCAGACGAACACTGAAGCTTTCTTT. It codes for CASQTNTEAFF.

The rearrangement joins TRBV4-1 to TRBJ1-1, with 7 bases fitting TRBD1. J gave up 0 bases and V 4 bases, and 8 bases lay outside the gene matches. The CDR3 is made up of 16 amino acids. The germline V gene has CDR1 MGHRA and CDR2 YSYEKL. The CDR3 nucleotides are TGCGCCAGCAGCCGTGACAGGGCCGAAGTGAACACTGAAGCTTTCTTT. Its protein is CASSRDRAEVNTEAFF.

This chain links TRBV21-1 with TRBJ2-7. TRBV21-1 is reported as a pseudogene. The CDR3 has 13 amino acids. Here the CDR3 reads CASSKTYSYEQYF. Written as DNA, the CDR3 is TGTGCCAGCAGCAAAACGTACTCCTACGAGCAGTACTTC.

In its sample, this clone was seen once. This sequence joins TRBV7-2 and TRBJ2-2; 11 positions match TRBD2. Germline assignment: CDR1 SGHTA and CDR2 FQGNSA. There are 15 residues in the CDR3. Trimming cost V 6 bases and J 5 bases; bases outside gene matches: 5. The CDR3 region has the DNA TGTGCCAGCAGGCGGACTAGCGGGTCGACCGGGGAGCTGTTTTTT. It codes for CASRRTSGSTGELFF.

The V gene is TRBV6-2 or TRBV6-3, the J gene TRBJ1-5; D uncertain. Germline CDR1 MNHEY, CDR2 SVGEGT. Trimming left V 4 bases short and J 1 base short, with 11 bases between. This CDR3 is 15 amino acids long. CDR3 in DNA: TGTGCCAGCAGTTGGACCTCCTCCAGCAATCAGCCCCAGCATTTT. As protein: CASSWTSSSNQPQHF.

V usage is TRBV27 and J usage is TRBJ1-1; D ambiguous. The germline V gene has CDR1 MNHEY and CDR2 SMNVEV (reference sequence). The CDR3 extends over 18 amino acids. V shed 2 bases and J shed 0 bases, with 19 bases lying between them. DNA for the CDR3: TGTGCCAGCAGTTTAGATGGCAGGATTCAAAGCGTGAACACTGAAGCTTTCTTT. Its translation: CASSLDGRIQSVNTEAFF.

The chain employs TRBV7-9 and TRBJ1-1; the match to TRBD1 covers 9 bases. J gave up 0 bases and V 3 bases, and 2 bases lay outside the gene matches. The CDR3 has 15 residues. Germline lookup yields CDR1 SEHNR and CDR2 FQNEAQ (reference sequence). The CDR3 spells CASSLGQGMNTEAFF. The CDR3 coding sequence is TGTGCCAGCAGCTTGGGACAGGGAATGAACACTGAAGCTTTCTTT.

This clone turned up a few times. The gene calls are TRBV4-3 and TRBJ2-7, with D unclear. Germline V gives CDR1 LGHNA, CDR2 YSLEER. This CDR3 region has 15 residues. Trimming left V 1 base short and J 7 bases short, with 17 bases between. CDR3 amino acids: CASSQGLRLIGEQYF. CDR3 DNA: TGCGCCAGCAGCCAAGGTCTGAGGCTAATTGGGGAGCAGTACTTC.

The V and J genes are TRBV7-8 and TRBJ1-1, with 8 bases aligning to TRBD1. Germline V gene sequence: CDR1 SGHVS, CDR2 FQNEAQ. J was trimmed by 1 base and V by 6 bases; bases with no gene match: 10. CDR3 length: 16 residues. CDR3 sequence reads: CASSPIGQGQNTEAFF. CDR3 DNA sequence: TGTGCCAGCAGTCCCATCGGACAGGGTCAGAACACTGAAGCTTTCTTT.

The rearrangement uses TRBV5-1 and TRBJ1-4, with unresolved D. V dropped 2 bases and J dropped 3 bases, with 5 bases sitting between them. Germline V gene data show CDR1 as SGHRS and CDR2 as YFSETQ. The CDR3 contains 13 residues. CDR3 sequence (DNA): TGCGCCAGCAGCTTTTACTCTAATGAAAAACTGTTTTTT. It yields the protein CASSFYSNEKLFF.

The chain carries TRBV5-6 and TRBJ2-5; maybe TRBD2 (6 bases). V lost 6 bases and J 2 bases, leaving 17 bases between the germline ends. Germline CDR1 reads SGHDT; CDR2 reads YYEEEE. This CDR3 contains 15 residues. The CDR3 here is CASTLGSGGQETQYF. CDR3 nucleotides: TGTGCCAGCACCCTCGGGTCTGGGGGGCAAGAGACCCAGTACTTC.

This clone occurred a few times. The chain joins TRBV14 to TRBJ2-5, with 10 nucleotides matching TRBD2. The length of the CDR3 is 16 residues. Looked up from germline, CDR1 is SGHDN and CDR2 is FVKESK. Germline trimming cut 4 bases from V and 4 bases from J; bases unmatched to any gene: 9. The CDR3 region has the DNA TGTGCCAGCAGCCCTGACAGAGCGGGAGGGAGAGAGACCCAGTACTTC. Translation gives CASSPDRAGGRETQYF.

V gene TRBV11-2 combines with J gene TRBJ2-1, with D possibly being TRBD2 (6 bases). Germline lookup yields CDR1 SGHAT and CDR2 FQNNGV. V lost 1 base and J 5 bases, leaving 9 bases between the germline ends. This CDR3 comprises 14 residues. The CDR3 region has the DNA TGTGCCAGCAGCTTAGCGGGAGTACACAATGAGCAGTTCTTC. This translates into CASSLAGVHNEQFF.

This chain uses TRBV19 with TRBJ2-1; 10 nucleotides align to TRBD2. CDR3 length equals 15 residues. V was pared by 5 bases and J by 10 bases, with 11 bases of the junction left unmatched. Per germline, CDR1 LNHDA and CDR2 SQIVND (reference sequence). This CDR3 reads CASSLISSGRGEQFF. The CDR3 DNA follows: TGTGCCAGTAGTCTCATCTCTAGCGGGAGAGGAGAGCAGTTCTTC.

This chain links TRBV5-1 with TRBJ1-1, with 7 bases identical to TRBD1. The ends lost 4 bases at V and 5 bases at J; junction bases unmatched: 5. There are 13 residues in the CDR3. Germline lookup yields CDR1 SGHRS and CDR2 YFSETQ. The CDR3 sequence: CASSGDRVTEAFF. Written as DNA, the CDR3 is TGCGCCAGCAGCGGAGACAGGGTAACTGAAGCTTTCTTT.

The rearrangement joins TRBV2 to TRBJ1-6, with 10 bases aligning to TRBD1. This CDR3 comprises 15 residues. Losses at the gene ends were 6 bases for V and 6 bases for J; bases not matched to a gene: 5. Germline CDR1 SNHLY, CDR2 FYNNEI. CDR3 DNA: TGTGCCAGCAGCGGGACAGGGGTGGGTAATTCACCCCTCCACTTT. Its protein is CASSGTGVGNSPLHF. The full variable domain, with the rest looked up from reference TRBV2 and TRBJ1-6, is EPEVTQTPSHQVTQMGQEVILRCVPISNHLYFYWYRQILGQKVEFLVSFYNNEISEKSEIFDDQFSVERPDGSNFTLKIRSTKLEDSAMYFCASSGTGVGNSPLHFGNGTRLTVT.

This chain joins TRBV7-9 and TRBJ1-2, with D unresolved. CDR1 and CDR2 from the germline V gene are SEHNR and FQNEAQ (reference sequence). This CDR3 has 13 amino acids. V shed 5 bases and J shed 5 bases, with 12 bases lying between them. CDR3: CASSGREFYGYTF. The CDR3 nucleotides are TGTGCCAGCAGCGGGCGGGAATTTTATGGCTACACCTTC.

This chain links TRBV19 with TRBJ1-4; D is uncertain. V lost 5 bases and J 5 bases, leaving 24 bases between the germline ends. The CDR3 length is 18 residues. Germline V gives CDR1 LNHDA, CDR2 SQIVND (reference sequence). CDR3 amino acids: CASSFRATSRIKNEKLFF. CDR3 bases: TGTGCCAGTAGTTTTAGAGCGACAAGCCGAATAAAAAATGAAAAACTGTTTTTT.

The chain recombines TRBV16 with TRBJ2-2; no clear D. V gave up 0 bases and J gave up 6 bases, with 8 bases separating them. From germline, CDR1 is KGHSY and CDR2 FQNENV. The CDR3 extends over 14 amino acids. The CDR3 region is CASSQSHSAGELFF. CDR3 DNA sequence: TGTGCCAGCAGCCAATCCCACTCCGCCGGGGAGCTGTTTTTT.

The V call is TRBV19, the J call TRBJ2-1, with D unresolved. The CDR3 totals 12 residues. The V end lost 2 bases, the J end lost 2 bases, and 1 base lay between the germline ends. Germline V CDR1 and CDR2: LNHDA, SQIVND (reference sequence). CDR3 coding DNA: TGTGCCAGTAGTATAACCTACAATGAGCAGTTCTTC. Amino acids: CASSITYNEQFF.

The chain uses TRBV18 and TRBJ1-1; TRBD1 aligns across 8 bases. Losses at the gene ends were 3 bases for V and 0 bases for J; bases not matched to a gene: 9. Germline CDR1 reads KGHSH; CDR2 reads LQKENI. The CDR3 has 17 residues. The CDR3 is CASSPLDSGGLNTEAFF. CDR3 nucleotide sequence: TGTGCCAGCTCACCGCTTGATTCAGGGGGCTTGAACACTGAAGCTTTCTTT. Full variable domain (rest looked up from reference TRBV18 and TRBJ1-1): NAGVMQNPRHLVRRRGQEARLRCSPMKGHSHVYWYRQLPEEGLKFMVYLQKENIIDESGMPKERFSAEFPKEGPSILRIQQVVRGDSAAYFCASSPLDSGGLNTEAFFGQGTRLTVV.

CDR3 sequence reads: CASSYGQRNTEAFF. The CDR3 nucleotides read TGTGCCAGCAGCTACGGACAGAGGAACACTGAAGCTTTCTTT. V gene TRBV5-4 combines with J gene TRBJ1-1; possibly TRBD1 for D (6 bases). Germline V CDR1 and CDR2: SGHNT, YYREEE (reference sequence). The CDR3 has 14 amino acids. Trimming pared 3 bases from V and 1 base from J, leaving 10 bases between. Based on the CDR3 plus reference TRBV5-4 and TRBJ1-1, the full variable domain is ETGVTQSPTHLIKTRGQQVTLRCSSQSGHNTVSWYQQALGQGPQFIFQYYREEENGRGNFPPRFSGLQFPNYSSELNVNALELDDSALYLCASSYGQRNTEAFFGQGTRLTVV.

The rearrangement links TRBV6-1 to TRBJ1-1; perhaps TRBD1 as D (5 bases). The CDR3 loop spans 13 amino acids. CDR1 MNHNS and CDR2 SASEGT come from the germline V gene. Trimming took off 5 bases at V and 1 base at J, with 8 bases between the two ends. The chain's CDR3 is CASSSQGNTEAFF. Here the CDR3 DNA reads TGTGCCAGCAGTAGCCAGGGGAACACTGAAGCTTTCTTT.

The CDR3 DNA is TGTGCCTGGACTCAACGGAACATGAACACTGAAGCTTTCTTT. Protein: CAWTQRNMNTEAFF. The chain recombines TRBV30 with TRBJ1-1; D not resolved. V dropped 4 bases and J dropped 0 bases, with 12 bases sitting between them. CDR3 length: 14 residues. The germline V gene has CDR1 GTSNPN and CDR2 SVGIG (reference sequence).

The rearrangement uses TRBV7-2 and TRBJ2-5; D is unresolved. The germline gives CDR1 SGHTA, CDR2 FQGNSA. CDR3 size: 13 residues. Deletions cut 1 base from V and 5 bases from J, with 8 bases between. CDR3 residues: CASSLGVGETQYF. The CDR3 nucleotides are TGTGCCAGCAGCTTAGGGGTAGGGGAGACCCAGTACTTC. The full variable domain, with the rest looked up from reference TRBV7-2 and TRBJ2-5, is GAGVSQSPSNKVTEKGKDVELRCDPISGHTALYWYRQSLGQGLEFLIYFQGNSAPDKSGLPSDRFSAERTGGSVSTLTIQRTQQEDSAVYLCASSLGVGETQYFGPGTRLLVL.

This chain connects TRBV11-3 to TRBJ1-1; 8 nucleotides align to TRBD1. Germline V gives CDR1 SGHNT, CDR2 YENEEA. The CDR3 has 16 amino acids. Trimming cost V 5 bases and J 7 bases; bases outside gene matches: 15. CDR3 sequence: CASSAGQGQGPHEAFF. CDR3 DNA: TGTGCCAGCAGCGCAGGACAGGGTCAAGGGCCGCATGAAGCTTTCTTT.

The V gene is TRBV5-1, the J gene TRBJ1-1; D is ambiguous. Trimming took off 1 base at V and 0 bases at J, with 13 bases between the two ends. This CDR3 contains 16 residues. The germline V gene encodes CDR1 SGHRS and CDR2 YFSETQ. The CDR3 protein is CASSLRASSLNTEAFF. The CDR3 DNA reads as TGCGCCAGCAGCTTGCGTGCCTCCAGCTTGAACACTGAAGCTTTCTTT.

This rearrangement joins TRBV28 to TRBJ1-4; 9 bases align to TRBD1. V shed 7 bases, J shed 6 bases, and the junction held 6 bases outside the gene matches. In germline, CDR1 is MDHEN, CDR2 SYDVKM. CDR3 length: 14 amino acids. The CDR3 sequence is CASTPGQGYEKLFF. CDR3 DNA sequence: TGTGCCAGCACCCCGGGACAGGGATATGAAAAACTGTTTTTT.

The V and J genes are TRBV14 and TRBJ1-1; D gene uncertain. The CDR3 is 14 amino acids. The V and J ends lost 1 base and 2 bases respectively, with 8 bases between them. CDR1 is SGHDN, CDR2 FVKESK, per germline. This chain's CDR3 is CASSQALQNTEAFF. CDR3 nucleotide sequence: TGTGCCAGCAGCCAAGCTTTGCAAAACACTGAAGCTTTCTTT.

The genes are TRBV5-4 and TRBJ1-6; D unclear. Per germline, CDR1 SGHNT and CDR2 YYREEE (reference sequence). Trimming left V 2 bases short and J 10 bases short, with 7 bases between. CDR3 size: 12 residues. The CDR3 nucleotides read TGTGCCAGCAGCTTCGACGAGTCACCCCTCCACTTT. Translation: CASSFDESPLHF.

The gene calls are TRBV4-1 and TRBJ2-5, with D tentatively TRBD1 (5 bases). Trimming took off 0 bases at V and 4 bases at J, with 9 bases between the two ends. CDR1 and CDR2 from the germline V gene are MGHRA and YSYEKL. This CDR3 has 14 amino acids. The CDR3, as DNA: TGCGCCAGCAGCCAAGATCGAAGGGGAGAGACCCAGTACTTC. Translating gives CASSQDRRGETQYF.